Listed below are T cell receptor beta chains from one sample, sequenced in a study of T cell responses to AZD1222 COVID-19 vaccine. The data were produced by immunoSEQ multiplex PCR, yet TCRdb's version contains in-frame clones alone and is incomplete. The profile covers about 130,000 clones, with about 91% appearing a single time and approximately 2% taken by the ten largest. Sequences were derived from peripheral blood, sampled on day 0 of AZD1222 vaccination. These receptors all stem from an adult in good health. The CDR3 runs from the conserved cysteine through the conserved F or W. The D gene is left open where the match is weak. The size field is filled for only some rows; it gives once, few, many or a size class.

j_gene	d_gene	v_gene	abundance	CDR3nt	CDR3aa
TRBJ1-1	NA	TRBV3-1/TRBV3-2	NA	TGTGCCAGCAGCCAAGGGGGCCAGGACACTGAAGCTTTCTTT	CASSQGGQDTEAFF
TRBJ2-2	NA	TRBV18	NA	TGTGCCAGTTCACAGGGCCCCACCGGGGAGCTGTTTTTT	CASSQGPTGELFF
TRBJ2-3	TRBD2	TRBV27	NA	TGTGCCAGCTGCACCCTGAAGCGGGGAAGCACAGATACGCAGTATTTT	CASCTLKRGSTDTQYF
TRBJ1-1	NA	TRBV12-5	NA	TGTGCTAGTGGTTTGCCATCCATTGGGGTGAGGGGTGAAGCTTTCTTT	CASGLPSIGVRGEAFF
TRBJ1-2	NA	TRBV5-4	once	NA	CASSLVGVGSHTF
TRBJ1-4	TRBD1	TRBV27	NA	TGTGCCAGCAGTTCCCGGGACAGGGATGAAAAACTGTTTTTT	CASSSRDRDEKLFF
TRBJ1-1	NA	TRBV4-3	NA	TGCGCCAGCAAAGATTCCGGATTGAGCACTGAAGCTTTCTTT	CASKDSGLSTEAFF
TRBJ2-5	NA	TRBV4-3	many	TGCGCCAGCAGCCTGGAGACCTCTCCCGGGGAGACCCAGTACTTC	CASSLETSPGETQYF
TRBJ2-7	NA	TRBV9	NA	TGTGCCAGCAGCGTATCGGGGGATGCCTCCTACGAGCAGTACTTC	CASSVSGDASYEQYF
TRBJ2-1	TRBD2	TRBV11-2	NA	TGTGCCAGCAGCCTAGAGCGGGGGTTTTATGAGCAGTTCTTC	CASSLERGFYEQFF
TRBJ2-3	TRBD1	TRBV7-3	NA	TGTGCCAGCAGGACCGGGACAGGGGACAACACAGATACGCAGTATTTT	CASRTGTGDNTDTQYF
TRBJ2-7	NA	TRBV27	NA	TGTGCCAGCAGTTTAAAGCACAGTTACGAGCAGTACTTC	CASSLKHSYEQYF
TRBJ1-3	TRBD1	TRBV18	once	TGTGCCAGCTCACTCTTGCCGGGACAGAAGGGAAACACCATATATTTT	CASSLLPGQKGNTIYF
TRBJ2-2	NA	TRBV11-3	NA	TGTGCCAGCACCACTGGGGCCGGGGAGCTGTTTTTT	CASTTGAGELFF
TRBJ2-5	NA	TRBV12-3/TRBV12-4	NA	TGTGCCAGCAGTCCGACTTTATTCACCCAGTACTTC	CASSPTLFTQYF
TRBJ1-6	NA	TRBV19	NA	TGTGCCAGTACTCTCGGTTTCCGGAGTAATTCACCCCTCCACTTT	CASTLGFRSNSPLHF
TRBJ2-1	TRBD2	TRBV3-1/TRBV3-2	NA	TGTGCCAGCAGCTCGACTAGCGGGGGGGCCGGTGAGCAGTTCTTC	CASSSTSGGAGEQFF
TRBJ2-3	NA	TRBV6-4	once	TGTGCCAGCAGTGATGGTTTGTCCACAGATACGCAGTATTTT	CASSDGLSTDTQYF
TRBJ1-2	NA	TRBV29-1	NA	TGCACCACCGGGGACTATGGCTACACCTTC	CTTGDYGYTF
TRBJ1-1	NA	TRBV7-9	NA	TGTGCCAGCAGCTTAGTTTCTTCAGAAGCTTTCTTT	CASSLVSSEAFF
TRBJ1-6	TRBD1	TRBV2	NA	TGTGCCAGCAGTGGGACAGGGTCTAGTTCACCCCTCCACTTT	CASSGTGSSSPLHF
TRBJ2-5	TRBD2	TRBV5-4	NA	TGTGCCAGCAGCACCCGACTAGCGGGGCAATCGCGGGGGGAGACCCAGTACTTC	CASSTRLAGQSRGETQYF
TRBJ1-6	NA	TRBV27	NA	TGTGCCAGCAGTACCTATGCTAGACAGGTTCACTATAATTCACCCCTCCACTTT	CASSTYARQVHYNSPLHF
TRBJ2-7	NA	TRBV19	NA	TGTGCCAGTAGTATGAGTGGGGGAACGTCCTACGAGCAGTACTTC	CASSMSGGTSYEQYF
TRBJ1-2	NA	TRBV3-1/TRBV3-2	NA	TGTGCCAGCAGCCCCTACGGGGCGAATCATAACTATGGCTACACCTTC	CASSPYGANHNYGYTF
TRBJ2-3	NA	TRBV29-1	NA	TGCAGCTGTGGAGGGAAAACGGATACGCAGTATTTT	CSCGGKTDTQYF
TRBJ1-3	TRBD1	TRBV5-1	NA	TGCGCCAGCAGCGAAACGACAGGGGGCACCATATATTTT	CASSETTGGTIYF
TRBJ1-4	NA	TRBV7-2	NA	TGTGCCAGCAGCCCCCAGGGGCCCAGTGAAAAACTGTTTTTT	CASSPQGPSEKLFF
TRBJ1-5	NA	TRBV18	once	TGTGCCAGCTCACCGGGAGGCAATCAGCCCCAGCATTTT	CASSPGGNQPQHF
TRBJ2-1	NA	TRBV6-5	NA	TGTGCCAGCAGTCGGAGCTCCTACAATGAGCAGTTCTTC	CASSRSSYNEQFF
TRBJ1-5	TRBD1	TRBV30	NA	TGTGCCTGGAGCGTTGACAGGGCGGGGAACTGGCGTCAGCCCCAGCATTTT	CAWSVDRAGNWRQPQHF
TRBJ2-7	NA	TRBV5-6	NA	TGTGCCAGCAGCTTGGACGGGGGAAACTCCTACGAGCAGTACTTC	CASSLDGGNSYEQYF
TRBJ1-6	NA	TRBV19	NA	TGTGCCAGTAGTATGGACGGAGATTCACCCCTCCACTTT	CASSMDGDSPLHF
TRBJ1-5	NA	TRBV5-3	NA	TGTGCCAGAAGCTTGTCCAGGGATCAGCCCCAGCATTTT	CARSLSRDQPQHF
TRBJ2-3	TRBD1	TRBV4-3	NA	TGCGCCAGCAGCCAGGTAAACAGGGGGCTGGCAGATACGCAGTATTTT	CASSQVNRGLADTQYF
TRBJ2-2	NA	TRBV7-6	NA	TGTGCCAGCAGCAGTTGGGGCGAGGGGAACACCGGGGAGCTGTTTTTT	CASSSWGEGNTGELFF
TRBJ2-2	NA	TRBV6-5	NA	TGTGCCAGCAGTACCCAGACGTTGGCCGGGGAGCTGTTTTTT	CASSTQTLAGELFF
TRBJ2-5	NA	TRBV2	NA	TGTGCCAGGGGGGGCTTTAAGGAGGCCGGGACCCAGTACTTC	CARGGFKEAGTQYF
TRBJ1-1	NA	TRBV27	NA	TGTGCCAGCAGTTTGTTCAAACAGAACACTGAAGCTTTCTTT	CASSLFKQNTEAFF
TRBJ2-2	TRBD1	TRBV2	few	TGTGCCAGCACCGAGGGACAGGGCTTCGGGGAGCTGTTTTTT	CASTEGQGFGELFF
TRBJ1-6	NA	TRBV6-5	NA	TGTGCCAGTCCGGGACACCCAAATTCACCCCTCCACTTT	CASPGHPNSPLHF